What follows are 24 T cell receptor beta chains derived from one specimen sequenced in a study of CD8 T cells in ankylosing spondylitis. TCRdb used MiXCR to reprocess the 5' RACE reads, holding one entry per CDR3 protein. The table includes some 220,000 distinct CDR3 sequences, roughly a tenth detected once. The source material was blood, either unsorted or a sorted T cell fraction (not recorded which). The origin of the receptors is a male donor with ankylosing spondylitis or in good health (not recorded which).

This clonotype appeared many times. J is TRBJ1-2 and V is TRBV5-1; D gene uncertain. CDR3 length equals 13 residues. CDR1 and CDR2 (germline): SGHRS, YFSETQ. Trimming took 0 bases from V and 6 from J, leaving 9 bases between them. For the CDR3, the DNA is TGCGCCAGCAGCTTGGCGGGCGGCGATGGCTACACCTTC. Its protein is CASSLAGGDGYTF.

The V gene is TRBV3-1, the J gene TRBJ2-2; TRBD2 matches 13 bases. This CDR3 is built from 18 residues. The germline V gene encodes CDR1 LGHDT and CDR2 YNNKEL (reference sequence). Losses at the gene ends were 4 bases for V and 3 bases for J; bases not matched to a gene: 8. This chain's CDR3 is CASSLRLAGGSYTGELFF. The CDR3 DNA reads TGTGCCAGCAGCCTGAGACTAGCGGGGGGCTCATACACCGGGGAGCTGTTTTTT.

This clonotype has just a few counts. The J gene is TRBJ2-7, the V gene TRBV10-3, with TRBD1 matching 9 bases. This CDR3 is 13 amino acids long. V shed 7 bases and J 7 bases; nucleotides not matched to a gene: 8. Germline-derived CDR1 and CDR2 are ENHRY and SYGVKD. This chain's CDR3 is CAITGTGNSEQYF. CDR3 bases: TGTGCCATCACTGGGACAGGGAACAGTGAGCAGTACTTC.

The chain combines TRBV6-1 with TRBJ2-3; a weak D match, TRBD1 (5 bases). The CDR3 sequence is 16 residues long. The V end lost 1 base, the J end lost 2 bases, and 13 bases lay between the germline ends. The germline gives CDR1 MNHNS, CDR2 SASEGT. The CDR3 sequence: CASSEGLDKSTDTQYF. The CDR3 DNA is TGTGCCAGCAGTGAAGGGCTGGACAAATCCACAGATACGCAGTATTTT.

The chain has TRBV11-3 and TRBJ2-7; TRBD1 agrees at 9 bases. Germline CDR1 SGHNT, CDR2 YENEEA. The CDR3 runs 15 residues. J was trimmed by 3 bases and V by 1 base; bases with no gene match: 4. CDR3 amino acids: CASSLGTGVFYEQYF. In nucleotides, the CDR3 is TGTGCCAGCAGCTTAGGGACAGGGGTCTTCTACGAGCAGTACTTC.

This clonotype was counted at least ten times. The CDR3 nucleotides read TGTGCCAGCGAAATGGGCCCTGCCACCGGGGAGCTGTTTTTT. Translating it yields CASEMGPATGELFF. The chain recombines TRBV6-1 with TRBJ2-2; no clear D. CDR1 and CDR2 from the germline V gene are MNHNS and SASEGT. The CDR3 has 14 residues. Trimming cost V 8 bases and J 4 bases, with 14 bases left between them.

V gene TRBV20-1 combines with J gene TRBJ1-1, with 11 bases that match TRBD1. The CDR3 contains 15 residues. V lost 3 bases to trimming and J lost 6 bases; unmatched junction nucleotides: 9. In germline, CDR1 is DFQATT, CDR2 SNEGSKA (reference sequence). The CDR3 reads CSARAGTGGYPEAFF. CDR3 bases: TGCAGTGCTAGGGCCGGGACAGGGGGGTACCCTGAAGCTTTCTTT.

The chain carries TRBV27 and TRBJ2-2, with a tentative D call TRBD1 (6 bases). The V and J ends lost 6 bases and 10 bases respectively, with 18 bases between them. This CDR3 comprises 14 residues. Germline V lookup: CDR1 MNHEY, CDR2 SMNVEV (reference sequence). Here the CDR3 reads CASRSNRAWEELFF. The CDR3 bases are TGTGCCAGCAGGTCCAACAGGGCCTGGGAGGAGCTGTTTTTT.

This clonotype has just a few counts. The chain couples TRBV12-3 or TRBV12-4 to TRBJ1-1, with no clear D. The CDR3 is 12 amino acids. Trimming took 6 bases from V and 4 from J, leaving 9 bases between them. The CDR3 DNA sequence: TGTGCCAGCAGCCGAGTGGGCACTGAAGCTTTCTTT. Translation: CASSRVGTEAFF.

This clonotype was picked up a small number of times. The CDR3, as DNA: TGCGCCAGCAGCTTGGGAGGGGGGAGCACCGGTACGCAGTATTTT. Its translation is CASSLGGGSTGTQYF. The genes are TRBV5-1 and TRBJ2-3; D is possibly TRBD1 or TRBD2 (6 bases each). Deletions cut 0 bases from V and 8 bases from J, with 16 bases between. The CDR3 runs 15 residues. Germline CDR1 and CDR2: SGHRS and YFSETQ.

This clonotype was recorded many times. This chain joins TRBV15 and TRBJ1-3; tentative D call: TRBD1 (5 bases). Per germline, CDR1 LNHNV and CDR2 YYDKDF (reference sequence). Trimming stripped 1 base from V and 4 bases from J, with 17 bases between. There are 17 residues in the CDR3. For the CDR3, the DNA is TGTGCCACCAGCAGAGTCGGTGAAGGGGCAAAAGGAAACACCATATATTTT. Its protein product is CATSRVGEGAKGNTIYF.

V usage is TRBV12-3 or TRBV12-4 and J usage is TRBJ1-1, with D hard to call. This CDR3 comprises 11 residues. V lost 3 bases and J lost 8, with 7 bases in between. CDR3 in DNA: TGTGCCAGCAGTTTGAGTGGGGAAGCTTTCTTT. Its protein product is CASSLSGEAFF.

V gene TRBV12-3 or TRBV12-4 combines with J gene TRBJ1-2; D remains ambiguous. The CDR3 is made up of 14 amino acids. Trimming left V 1 base short and J 7 bases short, with 13 bases between. The CDR3 spells CASSLVGAGSGYTF. CDR3 nucleotides: TGTGCCAGCAGTTTAGTGGGCGCGGGCTCTGGCTACACCTTC.

This clonotype was detected many times. This chain links TRBV20-1 with TRBJ2-7; D is perhaps TRBD2 (6 bases). The CDR3 has 12 residues. The ends were cut back, 3 bases at V and 3 bases at J, with 9 bases in the middle. CDR1 and CDR2 from the germline V gene are DFQATT and SNEGSKA (reference sequence). The CDR3 DNA reads as TGCAGTGCTAGGTCGACTAGCTACGAGCAGTACTTC. Amino acid sequence: CSARSTSYEQYF.

This chain joins TRBV19 and TRBJ1-5; D ambiguous. This CDR3 is built from 13 residues. Per the germline V gene, CDR1 is LNHDA and CDR2 is SQIVND (reference sequence). The V end was cut by 4 bases, the J end by 0 bases, with 4 bases between. CDR3 sequence: CASSTDSNQPQHF. The CDR3 region has the DNA TGTGCCAGTAGTACGGATAGCAATCAGCCCCAGCATTTT.

In its sample, this clonotype was seen many times. J is TRBJ2-5 and V is TRBV10-3; possible D gene TRBD1, 5 bases. The CDR3 totals 14 residues. Germline V CDR1 and CDR2: ENHRY, SYGVKD. V gave up 3 bases and J gave up 0 bases, with 8 bases separating them. The CDR3 DNA is TGTGCCATCAGTGAAGGCAGGGACCAAGAGACCCAGTACTTC. Its protein is CAISEGRDQETQYF.

This clonotype was counted between two and nine times. The chain carries TRBV7-9 and TRBJ2-1; TRBD1 agrees at 11 bases. Germline V gene data show CDR1 as SEHNR and CDR2 as FQNEAQ (reference sequence). The J segment lost 6 bases and the V segment lost 5 bases, leaving 6 bases of the junction unmatched. This CDR3 comprises 15 residues. In nucleotides, the CDR3 is TGTGCCAGCAGCCCGGGGACAGGGGGTTTCAATGAGCAGTTCTTC. Residues: CASSPGTGGFNEQFF.

In this sample, this clonotype turned up a few times. The chain joins TRBV7-9 to TRBJ2-2; D is ambiguous. This CDR3 comprises 14 residues. Germline lookup yields CDR1 SEHNR and CDR2 FQNEAQ (reference sequence). Trimming removed 6 bases at V and 1 base at J, with 9 bases between. CDR3 sequence reads: CASSHTVNTGELFF. Written as DNA, the CDR3 is TGTGCCAGCAGTCATACAGTGAACACCGGGGAGCTGTTTTTT.

The chain links TRBV7-2 to TRBJ2-1; D gene uncertain. The CDR3 contains 12 residues. Germline V gene data show CDR1 as SGHTA and CDR2 as FQGNSA. V dropped 1 base and J dropped 9 bases, with 7 bases sitting between them. The CDR3 coding sequence is TGTGCCAGCAGCTTAGAGACGGGTGAGCAGTTCTTC. Its translation: CASSLETGEQFF.

This clonotype was seen many times. The chain is built from TRBV7-7 and TRBJ2-5, with a weak D call TRBD2 (5 bases). The CDR3 has 13 amino acids. Germline values: CDR1 SSHAT, CDR2 FNYEAQ (reference sequence). Deletions cut 5 bases from V and 5 bases from J, with 12 bases between. CDR3 nucleotides: TGTGCCAGCAGCCCTGGGAGCCAGGAGACCCAGTACTTC. Translation gives CASSPGSQETQYF. Looking up the rest from reference TRBV7-7 and TRBJ2-5 gives the full variable domain: GAGVSQSPRYKVTKRGQDVTLRCDPISSHATLYWYQQALGQGPEFLTYFNYEAQPDKSGLPSDRFSAERPEGSISTLTIQRTEQRDSAMYRCASSPGSQETQYFGPGTRLLVL.

Many counts were recorded for this clonotype. V is TRBV5-1 and J is TRBJ1-2; maybe TRBD1 (5 bases). The CDR3 loop spans 14 amino acids. V lost 0 bases, J lost 7 bases, and 13 bases lay in between. Germline CDR1 reads SGHRS; CDR2 reads YFSETQ. This CDR3 reads CASSLVFQGPGYTF. DNA for the CDR3: TGCGCCAGCAGCTTGGTCTTCCAGGGACCTGGCTACACCTTC.

There are many counts of this clonotype. The genes are TRBV5-6 and TRBJ2-1; the match to TRBD2 covers 7 bases. Germline assignment: CDR1 SGHDT and CDR2 YYEEEE. The V and J ends lost 6 bases and 3 bases, in that order; junction bases with no gene match: 12. The length of the CDR3 is 16 residues. Here the CDR3 DNA reads TGTGCCAGCACCCCCCGTCGGACTAGGAGCTACAATGAGCAGTTCTTC. Amino acid sequence: CASTPRRTRSYNEQFF. The full variable domain, completed using reference TRBV5-6 and TRBJ2-1, is DAGVTQSPTHLIKTRGQQVTLRCSPKSGHDTVSWYQQALGQGPQFIFQYYEEEERQRGNFPDRFSGHQFPNYSSELNVNALLLGDSALYLCASTPRRTRSYNEQFFGPGTRLTVL.

This clonotype was counted ten times or more. The chain couples TRBV29-1 to TRBJ2-7; D may be TRBD1 or TRBD2 (5 bases each). V lost 6 bases to trimming and J lost 0 bases, with 12 bases between them. Germline V gene sequence: CDR1 SQVTM, CDR2 ANQGSEA. This CDR3 is built from 13 residues. CDR3: CSVTGPFSYEQYF. The CDR3 DNA sequence: TGCAGCGTGACGGGGCCATTCTCCTACGAGCAGTACTTC.

There are a few counts of this clonotype. The chain employs TRBV18 and TRBJ2-6; D unresolved. The CDR3 loop spans 17 amino acids. V lost 3 bases, J lost 0 bases, and 12 bases lay in between. From germline, CDR1 is KGHSH and CDR2 LQKENI. Written as DNA, the CDR3 is TGTGCCAGCTCACCCGGTCAATGGGACTCTGGGGCCAACGTCCTGACTTTC. Amino acids: CASSPGQWDSGANVLTF.